This entry lists 31 T cell receptor beta chains sequenced from one sample in a study of neoadjuvant anti-PD-1 for oral cavity cancer. Sequenced by immunoSEQ multiplex PCR; TCRdb stores in-frame clones only, minus some. The table lists more than 8,500 clones, roughly three fifths of them singletons, with 3.5% to 4.5% in the top ten. Time point denoted: after neoadjuvant nivolumab, at surgical resection. The specimen was PBMCs, collected after nivolumab (anti-PD-1) treatment. These receptors were taken from a person between 35 and 79 years old with oral cavity squamous cell carcinoma.

In this sample, this clone turned up a few times. The chain carries TRBV11-3 and TRBJ1-1; D unclear. The V end was cut by 7 bases, the J end by 4 bases, with 13 bases between. The CDR3 consists of 13 residues. The V gene's germline CDR1 is SGHNT and CDR2 YENEEA. The CDR3: CASNRGGGTEAFF. CDR3 in DNA: TGTGCCAGCAACCGGGGAGGAGGCACTGAAGCTTTCTTT.

CDR3 DNA: TGTGCCACCGGACCTTTAGACAGACTAGCGGATACGCAGTATTTT. It specifies CATGPLDRLADTQYF. The rearrangement uses TRBV6-6 and TRBJ2-3; 8 nucleotides align to TRBD2. With V trimmed by 10 bases and J by 6 bases, 15 bases remained unmatched. CDR1 is MNHNY and CDR2 is SVGAGI in the germline V gene (reference sequence). This CDR3 has 15 amino acids.

The rearrangement uses TRBV28 and TRBJ1-1, with 7 bases fitting TRBD1. Trimming cost V 1 base and J 0 bases; bases outside gene matches: 8. CDR1 and CDR2 from the germline V gene are MDHEN and SYDVKM. The CDR3 runs to 17 residues. The chain's CDR3 is CASSLSLGGGLNTEAFF. The DNA of the CDR3 is TGTGCCAGCAGTTTATCCTTAGGGGGCGGACTGAACACTGAAGCTTTCTTT.

This clone occurred a few times. The CDR3 spells CASSPFDRRRGYTF. CDR3 DNA: TGTGCCAGCTCACCGTTCGACAGGCGACGGGGCTACACCTTC. The chain employs TRBV18 and TRBJ1-2; perhaps TRBD1 as D (6 bases). V lost 3 bases, J lost 8 bases, and 16 bases lay in between. The CDR3 has 14 residues. Germline values: CDR1 KGHSH, CDR2 LQKENI.

The chain joins TRBV7-3 to TRBJ2-1; TRBD2 is a possible D gene (6 bases). Trimming took 4 bases from V and 4 from J, leaving 17 bases between them. The germline CDR1 and CDR2 sequences are SGHTA and FQGTGA. This CDR3 spans 16 amino acids. CDR3: CASSSPSGRGYNEQFF. In nucleotides, the CDR3 is TGTGCCAGCAGCTCCCCTAGTGGGCGGGGTTACAATGAGCAGTTCTTC.

The chain uses TRBV30 and TRBJ1-5; no firm D call. This CDR3 comprises 13 residues. Germline loops: CDR1 GTSNPN, CDR2 SVGIG (reference sequence). V lost 0 bases, J lost 5 bases, and 8 bases lay in between. CDR3 DNA: TGTGCCTGGAGTGTTCAGGATCATCAGCCCCAGCATTTT. This encodes CAWSVQDHQPQHF.

The V call is TRBV6-4, the J call TRBJ1-2, with 7 bases that match TRBD1. The germline V gene encodes CDR1 MRHNA and CDR2 SNTAGT. The CDR3 runs to 13 residues. Germline trimming cut 6 bases from V and 4 bases from J; bases unmatched to any gene: 5. The CDR3 loop reads CASSPRGTYGYTF. In nucleotides, the CDR3 is TGTGCCAGCAGCCCCAGGGGGACCTATGGCTACACCTTC.

This clone was observed a single time. This chain links TRBV5-4 with TRBJ2-6; D not certain. From germline, CDR1 is SGHNT and CDR2 YYREEE (reference sequence). CDR3 length equals 15 residues. V lost 4 bases, J lost 0 bases, and 8 bases lay in between. The CDR3 reads CASSPLVSGANVLTF. The DNA for the CDR3 is TGTGCCAGCAGCCCCCTGGTCTCTGGGGCCAACGTCCTGACTTTC.

Only a few counts were recorded for this clone. This chain uses TRBV5-5 with TRBJ2-1, with 8 positions matching TRBD1. V was pared by 1 base and J by 4 bases, with 4 bases of the junction left unmatched. Germline CDR1 reads SGHKS; CDR2 reads YYEKEE (reference sequence). This CDR3 region has 15 residues. As DNA, the CDR3 is TGTGCCAGCAGCTTGCCCGGGACAGGTTACAATGAGCAGTTCTTC. It encodes CASSLPGTGYNEQFF.

CDR3 coding DNA: TGTGCCAGCCTTCGAGGGGCGAATGAAGCTTTCTTT. Protein: CASLRGANEAFF. The genes are TRBV6-1 and TRBJ1-1, with a possible D match to TRBD1 (5 bases). The CDR3 has 12 residues. V shed 8 bases and J shed 7 bases, with 14 bases lying between them. Germline CDR1 reads MNHNS; CDR2 reads SASEGT.

The V and J genes are TRBV27 and TRBJ1-1, with D tentatively TRBD1 (5 bases). This CDR3 comprises 14 residues. The V and J ends lost 4 bases and 4 bases respectively, with 13 bases between them. The V gene's germline CDR1 is MNHEY and CDR2 SMNVEV (reference sequence). The CDR3 here is CASSSLSGGTEAFF. The CDR3 nucleotides read TGTGCCAGCAGTTCCCTTTCTGGGGGCACTGAAGCTTTCTTT.

This chain joins TRBV7-3 and TRBJ2-6, with D hard to call. V was shortened by 5 bases and J by 4 bases, with 15 bases between the two germline ends. Germline values: CDR1 SGHTA, CDR2 FQGTGA. There are 16 residues in the CDR3. CDR3 region: CASSPTSGTGANVLTF. As DNA, the CDR3 is TGTGCCAGCAGCCCGACCTCAGGTACCGGGGCCAACGTCCTGACTTTC.

This clone was counted between two and nine times. J is TRBJ1-1 and V is TRBV5-1; D possibly corresponds to TRBD1 (6 bases). V was trimmed by 4 bases and J by 3 bases, leaving 19 bases between them. This CDR3 contains 16 residues. The V gene's germline CDR1 is SGHRS and CDR2 YFSETQ. The CDR3 here is CASSNSYRAWDTEAFF. The DNA of the CDR3 is TGCGCCAGCAGCAACTCTTACAGGGCGTGGGACACTGAAGCTTTCTTT.

V usage is TRBV11-2 and J usage is TRBJ2-7; 12 bases map to TRBD2. This CDR3 contains 15 residues. CDR1 is SGHAT, CDR2 FQNNGV, per germline. V trimming: 4 bases; J trimming: 3 bases; junction bases outside the gene matches: 4. The CDR3 DNA reads TGTGCCAGCAGCTCGATGACTAGCGGGGGCTACGAGCAGTACTTC. As protein: CASSSMTSGGYEQYF.

This clone was counted between two and nine times. The chain has TRBV5-1 and TRBJ2-5; TRBD2 might be the D (6 bases). V lost 2 bases, J lost 2 bases, and 16 bases lay in between. Germline assignment: CDR1 SGHRS and CDR2 YFSETQ. The CDR3 consists of 16 residues. The CDR3 loop reads CASSFSGGSGQETQYF. In DNA, the CDR3 is TGCGCCAGCAGCTTCTCAGGAGGGAGCGGTCAAGAGACCCAGTACTTC.

The chain links TRBV28 to TRBJ1-2; tentatively, D is TRBD1 (5 bases). Trimming pared 6 bases from V and 3 bases from J, leaving 14 bases between. The CDR3 runs 14 residues. Germline V lookup: CDR1 MDHEN, CDR2 SYDVKM. CDR3 in amino acids: CASSGTPNHYGYTF. CDR3 DNA sequence: TGTGCCAGCAGCGGGACGCCGAACCACTATGGCTACACCTTC.

This rearrangement joins TRBV4-2 to TRBJ1-2; a possible D gene is TRBD1 (6 bases). The CDR3 runs to 16 residues. V lost 2 bases and J lost 1, with 14 bases in between. CDR1 and CDR2 (germline): LGHNA, YNFKEQ. This CDR3 is CASSQLQGGGNYGYTF. The CDR3 nucleotides read TGTGCCAGCAGCCAATTACAGGGAGGAGGTAACTATGGCTACACCTTC.

J is TRBJ1-5 and V is TRBV6-1, with 7 nucleotides matching TRBD1. This CDR3 contains 15 residues. The junction had 10 bases not matched to a gene; V was cut back by 7 bases and J by 4 bases. Germline V gives CDR1 MNHNS, CDR2 SASEGT. Here the CDR3 DNA reads TGTGCCAGCATCCTAACAGGGGCTGGAAATCAGCCCCAGCATTTT. Amino acid sequence: CASILTGAGNQPQHF.

The chain couples TRBV9 to TRBJ1-1; D possibly corresponds to TRBD1 (5 bases). CDR1 and CDR2 from the germline V gene are SGDLS and YYNGEE. The ends were cut back, 4 bases at V and 4 bases at J, with 11 bases in the middle. The CDR3 is 13 amino acids. CDR3 residues: CASSNWGATEAFF. Here the CDR3 DNA reads TGTGCCAGCAGCAACTGGGGCGCCACTGAAGCTTTCTTT.

The chain is built from TRBV5-4 and TRBJ2-7; no reliable D call. V lost 4 bases, J lost 6 bases, and 14 bases lay in between. The CDR3 is made up of 13 amino acids. CDR1 and CDR2 (germline): SGHNT, YYREEE (reference sequence). Written as DNA, the CDR3 is TGTGCCAGCAGCCCGTCCGACCGGGCCGAGCAGTACTTC. Its protein product is CASSPSDRAEQYF.

The J gene is TRBJ2-7, the V gene TRBV19; 8 bases agree with TRBD2. The CDR3 spans 16 residues. Trimming at V came to 5 bases and at J to 5 bases, leaving 14 bases not matched to a gene. Germline CDR1 LNHDA, CDR2 SQIVND (reference sequence). The CDR3 DNA sequence: TGTGCCAGTAGTCCCCCCGGGAGGGGCTTCTACCACGAGCAGTACTTC. Translated, it gives CASSPPGRGFYHEQYF. Full variable domain (remainder filled in from reference TRBV19 and TRBJ2-7): DGGITQSPKYLFRKEGQNVTLSCEQNLNHDAMYWYRQDPGQGLRLIYYSQIVNDFQKGDIAEGYSVSREKKESFPLTVTSAQKNPTAFYLCASSPPGRGFYHEQYFGPGTRLTVT.

A few counts support this clone. J is TRBJ1-1 and V is TRBV6-1; a weak D match, TRBD1 (5 bases). The CDR3 has 15 residues. Trimming took 0 bases from V and 2 from J, leaving 10 bases between them. The germline gives CDR1 MNHNS, CDR2 SASEGT. This CDR3 is CASSEAGVPNTEAFF. As DNA, the CDR3 is TGTGCCAGCAGTGAAGCGGGGGTACCTAACACTGAAGCTTTCTTT.

This clone was observed a few times. The rearrangement joins TRBV5-1 to TRBJ2-5, with a tentative D call TRBD2 (5 bases). The CDR3 is made up of 14 amino acids. Germline V gives CDR1 SGHRS, CDR2 YFSETQ. Trimming took 4 bases from V and 5 from J, leaving 15 bases between them. The CDR3: CASSLSGVVETQYF. CDR3 DNA: TGCGCCAGCAGCCTATCCGGGGTAGTGGAGACCCAGTACTTC.

This clone was seen only once. The chain uses TRBV5-5 and TRBJ2-7, with a possible D match to TRBD1 (6 bases). The length of the CDR3 is 15 residues. With 0 bases removed from V and 2 bases from J, the gap between germline ends came to 12 bases. CDR1 and CDR2 from the germline V gene are SGHKS and YYEKEE (reference sequence). CDR3 sequence reads: CASSLEAAGAYEQYF. CDR3 in DNA: TGTGCCAGCAGCTTGGAGGCGGCAGGGGCCTACGAGCAGTACTTC.

This clone showed up just a few times. V is TRBV7-2 and J is TRBJ1-5; weak D call: TRBD1 (5 bases). V gave up 5 bases and J gave up 3 bases, with 11 bases separating them. Germline assignment: CDR1 SGHTA and CDR2 FQGNSA. The CDR3 is made up of 14 amino acids. The CDR3 loop is CASSLGGFNQPQHF. In DNA, the CDR3 is TGTGCCAGCAGCCTGGGGGGGTTCAATCAGCCCCAGCATTTT. Full variable domain (missing parts from reference TRBV7-2 and TRBJ1-5): GAGVSQSPSNKVTEKGKDVELRCDPISGHTALYWYRQSLGQGLEFLIYFQGNSAPDKSGLPSDRFSAERTGGSVSTLTIQRTQQEDSAVYLCASSLGGFNQPQHFGDGTRLSIL.

The CDR3: CASSLSGGRDTQYF. The CDR3 region has the DNA TGTGCCAGCAGCCTTAGCGGAGGGAGAGATACGCAGTATTTT. The chain combines TRBV7-3 with TRBJ2-3; perhaps TRBD2 as D (6 bases). The V gene lost 5 bases and the J gene lost 5 bases, with 14 bases spanning the gap. CDR1 is SGHTA, CDR2 FQGTGA, per germline. The CDR3 sequence is 14 residues long.

This chain links TRBV7-3 with TRBJ2-1, with no clear D. The germline CDR1 and CDR2 sequences are SGHTA and FQGTGA. Trimming took 4 bases from V and 10 from J, leaving 14 bases between them. CDR3 length: 13 residues. CDR3 DNA: TGTGCCAGCAGCTCGAAAGGTACCCGAGAGCAGTTCTTC. This translates into CASSSKGTREQFF.

The chain links TRBV11-2 to TRBJ2-7, with D perhaps TRBD1 or TRBD2 (5 bases each). Germline CDR1 is SGHAT and CDR2 is FQNNGV. This CDR3 is built from 16 residues. V dropped 1 base and J dropped 0 bases, with 13 bases sitting between them. The CDR3 DNA is TGTGCCAGCAGCTTAGCCGCCGGGACGGGCTCCTACGAGCAGTACTTC. Its translation is CASSLAAGTGSYEQYF.

This clone was detected only a few times. V is TRBV6-1 and J is TRBJ1-6, with no clear D. V gave up 1 base and J gave up 10 bases, with 14 bases separating them. Germline CDR1 reads MNHNS; CDR2 reads SASEGT. CDR3 size: 15 residues. The CDR3 loop is CASSEGPAPGSPLHF. DNA for the CDR3: TGTGCCAGCAGTGAAGGGCCAGCTCCGGGATCACCCCTCCACTTT.

This chain uses TRBV5-1 with TRBJ1-4; D is uncertain. CDR1 and CDR2 (germline): SGHRS, YFSETQ. V lost 4 bases and J lost 3, with 16 bases in between. The CDR3 totals 16 residues. The CDR3 sequence: CASSLDGDAANEKLFF. DNA of the CDR3: TGCGCCAGCAGCCTGGACGGGGATGCGGCTAATGAAAAACTGTTTTTT.

This chain uses TRBV19 with TRBJ1-5; a possible D gene is TRBD1 (5 bases). The CDR3 totals 16 residues. Germline CDR1 and CDR2: LNHDA and SQIVND (reference sequence). V lost 6 bases to trimming and J lost 7 bases, with 22 bases between them. CDR3 in amino acids: CASRPRDLKLGQPQHF. Written as DNA, the CDR3 is TGTGCCAGTAGACCCCGGGACCTGAAGCTGGGGCAGCCCCAGCATTTT.